Listed below are T cell receptor beta chains from one sample, sequenced in a study of OX40 agonist ivuxolimab in advanced cancers. TCRdb's copy holds only in-frame clones and misses some; the assay was immunoSEQ multiplex PCR. This table holds over 100,000 clones, 90% found once. This material consisted of CD4+ or CD8+ T cells sorted from blood, taken in a trial of the OX40 agonist ivuxolimab. These receptors all stem from an adult with an advanced solid tumor such as melanoma, head and neck, liver or kidney cancer. CDR3s include the opening cysteine and the closing phenylalanine or tryptophan. A D gene is named only where the DNA matches it firmly. Clone size is given for some rows only: seen once, a few or many times, or a class if the clone is expanded.

j_gene	v_gene	d_gene	abundance	CDR3nt	CDR3aa
TRBJ1-5	TRBV28	.	.	TGTGCCAGCAGCCTCCCTAGTACGCAGCCCCAGCATTTT	CASSLPSTQPQHF
TRBJ2-1	TRBV19	TRBD1	.	TGTGCCAGTACCGGGACAGGGGTTGTTGGTAAGCAGTTCTTC	CASTGTGVVGKQFF
TRBJ2-7	TRBV10-1	.	.	TGCGCCAGCGCCGGAGCCGCCGGCAATCAGTACTTC	CASAGAAGNQYF
TRBJ2-2	TRBV9	.	.	TGTGCCAGCAGCGTTAGGGGTTTTTCCGGGGAGCTGTTTTTT	CASSVRGFSGELFF
TRBJ2-1	TRBV18	.	.	TGTGCCAGCTCACCAATGCGGGTCCCCAATGAGCAGTTCTTC	CASSPMRVPNEQFF
TRBJ2-5	TRBV19	.	.	TGTGCCAGTAGTATAGACAGGAGAGGGGATCGGGAGACCCAGTACTTC	CASSIDRRGDRETQYF
TRBJ1-1	TRBV19	.	.	TGTGCCAGTAGTATCTGGGGGGCAGACACTGAAGCTTTCTTT	CASSIWGADTEAFF
TRBJ1-2	TRBV5-4	.	.	TGTGCCAGCAGCGACCTCGGGGGGGGATATGGCTACACCTTC	CASSDLGGGYGYTF
TRBJ2-3	TRBV27	TRBD2	.	TGTGCCAGCAGTTCACCAGCGGGAGGGCCCTTAGATACGCAGTATTTT	CASSSPAGGPLDTQYF
TRBJ1-2	TRBV7-8	TRBD1	.	TGTGCCAGCAGCTTCAGCAGGGGGCGCGAAGGCTACACCTTC	CASSFSRGREGYTF
TRBJ1-1	TRBV12-5	.	.	TGTGCTAGTGGCCTTGGATTGAACACTGAAGCTTTCTTT	CASGLGLNTEAFF
TRBJ2-7	TRBV19	.	.	TGTGCCAGTAATGAGGGCCACTCCTACGAGCAGTACTTC	CASNEGHSYEQYF
TRBJ2-2	TRBV18	.	.	TGTGCCAGCTCTTCGACACAGACCCAGAACACCGGGGAGCTGTTTTTT	CASSSTQTQNTGELFF
TRBJ2-7	TRBV9	.	.	TGTGCCAGCAGCGTAGGCAGCGGCTCCTACGAGCAGTACTTC	CASSVGSGSYEQYF
TRBJ2-2	TRBV28	.	.	TGTGCCAGCAGTTTAGGTTACAGTTTCACCGGGGAGCTGTTTTTT	CASSLGYSFTGELFF
TRBJ2-7	TRBV18	.	.	TGTGCCAGCTCAGCCGGGACGATCTCCTACGAGCAGTACTTC	CASSAGTISYEQYF
TRBJ1-1	TRBV5-1	.	.	TGCGCCAGCAGCCCGGGCAGGGTCGTTCTAGGGTTCGCCGCTGAAGCTTTCTTT	CASSPGRVVLGFAAEAFF
TRBJ2-7	TRBV7-2	.	.	TGTGCCAGCAGCTTAGCGAGCCCTACGACGGTTACCTACGAGCAGTACTTC	CASSLASPTTVTYEQYF
TRBJ2-3	TRBV5-4	TRBD2	once	TGTGCCAGCAGCACCGGACTAGGAGCCACAGATACGCAGTATTTT	CASSTGLGATDTQYF
TRBJ1-5	TRBV19	.	.	TGTGCCAGTAGCCTCCTTGGGGGGGGCGCGGCCTACAATCAGCCCCAGCATTTT	CASSLLGGGAAYNQPQHF
TRBJ1-1	TRBV20-1	.	.	TGCAGTGCTAGGGTGGTCGTCGAAGCTTTCTTT	CSARVVVEAFF
TRBJ2-1	TRBV5-1	TRBD1	.	TGCGCCAGCAGTTTTGCTGGTTCAGGACAGGGGTCCAATGAGCAGTTCTTC	CASSFAGSGQGSNEQFF
TRBJ1-1	TRBV7-3	.	.	TGTGCCAGCAGCTTAATGGGTGGGGTTACTGAAGCTTTCTTT	CASSLMGGVTEAFF
TRBJ2-7	TRBV6-5	.	.	TGTGCCAGCAGATCCCAGGGTTACGAGCAGTACTTC	CASRSQGYEQYF
TRBJ1-2	TRBV7-3	TRBD1	.	TGTGCCAGCAGCCCGCAGACAGGGGGAAGCGGCTACACCTTC	CASSPQTGGSGYTF
TRBJ1-1	TRBV28	.	.	TGTGCCAGCAGTTTCGGGAGCCAAAACACTGAAGCTTTCTTT	CASSFGSQNTEAFF
TRBJ2-3	TRBV10-3	.	.	TGTGCCATCAAAGGGGTGACAGATACGCAGTATTTT	CAIKGVTDTQYF
TRBJ2-7	TRBV29-1	TRBD2	.	TGCAGCGGGGCCCTGGGGAGGGCCTACGAGCAGTACTTC	CSGALGRAYEQYF
TRBJ2-3	TRBV27	.	.	TGTGCCAGCAGTTCCACGTCCCAAGGGCGGGGCACAGATACGCAGTATTTT	CASSSTSQGRGTDTQYF
TRBJ2-3	TRBV6-5	.	once	TGTGCCAGCAGTTACTCGACCTGGGGCACAGATACGCAGTATTTT	CASSYSTWGTDTQYF
TRBJ1-1	TRBV5-1	.	.	TGCGCCAGCAGCTTGGCCGGTTCGTCGGGGAACACTGAAGCTTTCTTT	CASSLAGSSGNTEAFF
TRBJ1-4	TRBV25-1	.	.	TGTGCCAGCACCCAAGGGGACGGAAATGAAAAACTGTTTTTT	CASTQGDGNEKLFF
TRBJ2-7	TRBV28	.	.	TGTGCCAGCAGTTCAAAATTTAGAGAGCGACTTTGGGGCTACGAGCAGTACTTC	CASSSKFRERLWGYEQYF
TRBJ1-5	TRBV19	.	.	TGTGCCAGTAGCTTGGGAAGAAGTCAGCCCCAGCATTTT	CASSLGRSQPQHF
TRBJ2-3	TRBV27	.	.	TGTGCCACGTCGTTTTCTAGCACAGATACGCAGTATTTT	CATSFSSTDTQYF
TRBJ1-5	TRBV4-2	.	.	TGTGCCAGCAGCCAAGGACAGGTTTATAGCAATCAGCCCCAGCATTTT	CASSQGQVYSNQPQHF
TRBJ2-3	TRBV19	.	once	TGTGCCAGTAGTATAGTACGCGCCCCGCGGGTGGCAGATACGCAGTATTTT	CASSIVRAPRVADTQYF
TRBJ1-1	TRBV28	.	.	TGTGCCAGCATACCAAGCCCGAACACTGAAGCTTTCTTT	CASIPSPNTEAFF
TRBJ1-1	TRBV6-5	.	.	TGTGCCAGCAGTTACTCTGGCAGACTTATGAACACTGAAGCTTTCTTT	CASSYSGRLMNTEAFF
TRBJ1-4	TRBV6-5	TRBD1	.	TGTGCCAGCAGCCGGGACAGGCGAAAACTGTTTTTT	CASSRDRRKLFF
TRBJ2-7	TRBV7-2	TRBD1	once	TGTGCCAGCAGCTTGTCGGGACAGGGTACCTACGAGCAGTACTTC	CASSLSGQGTYEQYF